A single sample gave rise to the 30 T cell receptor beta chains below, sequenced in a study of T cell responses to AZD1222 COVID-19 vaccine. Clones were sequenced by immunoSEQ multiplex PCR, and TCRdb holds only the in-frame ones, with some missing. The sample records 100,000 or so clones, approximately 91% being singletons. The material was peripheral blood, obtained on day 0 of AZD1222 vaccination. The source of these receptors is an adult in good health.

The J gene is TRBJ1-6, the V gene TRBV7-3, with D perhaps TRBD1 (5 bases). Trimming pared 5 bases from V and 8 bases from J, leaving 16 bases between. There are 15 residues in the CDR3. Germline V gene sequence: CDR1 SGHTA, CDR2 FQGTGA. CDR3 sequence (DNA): TGTGCCAGCAGCGCGGGACCACCGTCGGATTCACCCCTCCACTTT. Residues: CASSAGPPSDSPLHF.

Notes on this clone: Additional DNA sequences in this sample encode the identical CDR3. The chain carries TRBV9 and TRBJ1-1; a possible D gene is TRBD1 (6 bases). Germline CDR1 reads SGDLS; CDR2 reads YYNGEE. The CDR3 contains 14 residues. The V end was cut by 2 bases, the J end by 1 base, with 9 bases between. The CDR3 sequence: CASSVTGQNTEAFF. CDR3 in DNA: TGTGCCAGCAGCGTGACAGGACAGAACACTGAAGCTTTCTTT.

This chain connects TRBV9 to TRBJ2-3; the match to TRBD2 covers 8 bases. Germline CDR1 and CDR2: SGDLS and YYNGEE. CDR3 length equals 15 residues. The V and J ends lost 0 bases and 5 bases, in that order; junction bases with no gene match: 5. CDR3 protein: CASSVGGGQGDTQYF. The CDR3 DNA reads TGTGCCAGCAGCGTAGGCGGGGGGCAAGGAGATACGCAGTATTTT.

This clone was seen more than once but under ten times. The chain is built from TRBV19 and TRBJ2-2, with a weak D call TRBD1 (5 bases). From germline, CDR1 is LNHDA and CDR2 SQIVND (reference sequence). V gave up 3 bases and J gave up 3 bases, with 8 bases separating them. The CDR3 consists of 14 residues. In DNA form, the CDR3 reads TGTGCCAGTAGTATTACAGGCTACACCGGGGAGCTGTTTTTT. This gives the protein CASSITGYTGELFF.

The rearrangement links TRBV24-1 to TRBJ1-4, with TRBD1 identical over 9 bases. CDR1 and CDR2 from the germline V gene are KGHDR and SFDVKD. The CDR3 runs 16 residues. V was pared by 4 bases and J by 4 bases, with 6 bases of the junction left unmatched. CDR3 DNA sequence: TGTGCCACCAGTGACCGGGGACAGGGTGATAATGAAAAACTGTTTTTT. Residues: CATSDRGQGDNEKLFF.

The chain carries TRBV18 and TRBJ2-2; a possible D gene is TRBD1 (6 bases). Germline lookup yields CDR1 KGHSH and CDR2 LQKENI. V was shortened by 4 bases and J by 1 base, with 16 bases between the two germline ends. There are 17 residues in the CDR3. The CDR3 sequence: CASSLSGPGQNTGELFF. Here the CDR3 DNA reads TGTGCCAGCTCACTCTCTGGCCCGGGACAGAACACCGGGGAGCTGTTTTTT.

The CDR3 spells CASRALRTEARNSPLHF. The DNA of the CDR3 is TGTGCCAGCAGGGCCCTCAGGACGGAAGCGAGGAATTCACCCCTCCACTTT. The chain recombines TRBV2 with TRBJ1-6; D uncertain. V shed 6 bases and J shed 7 bases, with 22 bases lying between them. The CDR3 loop spans 17 amino acids. Per the germline V gene, CDR1 is SNHLY and CDR2 is FYNNEI.

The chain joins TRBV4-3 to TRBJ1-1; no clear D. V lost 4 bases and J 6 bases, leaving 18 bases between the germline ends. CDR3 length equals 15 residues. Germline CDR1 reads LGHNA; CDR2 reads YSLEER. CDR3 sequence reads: CASSPVHATASEAFF. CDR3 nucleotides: TGCGCCAGCAGCCCCGTTCACGCCACGGCCTCTGAAGCTTTCTTT.

The CDR3 bases are TGCGCCAGCAGCCAAGGACTAGAGGAGACCCAGTACTTC. It encodes CASSQGLEETQYF. V and J are TRBV4-3 and TRBJ2-5; TRBD2 is a possible D gene (6 bases). The germline CDR1 and CDR2 sequences are LGHNA and YSLEER. This CDR3 is 13 amino acids long. V was trimmed by 1 base and J by 5 bases, leaving 8 bases between them.

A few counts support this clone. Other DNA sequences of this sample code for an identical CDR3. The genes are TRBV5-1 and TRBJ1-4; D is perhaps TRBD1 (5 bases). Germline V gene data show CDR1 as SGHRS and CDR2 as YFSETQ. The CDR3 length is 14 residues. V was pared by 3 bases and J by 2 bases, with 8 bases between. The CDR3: CASSWGGTNEKLFF. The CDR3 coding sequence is TGCGCCAGCAGCTGGGGCGGGACTAATGAAAAACTGTTTTTT.

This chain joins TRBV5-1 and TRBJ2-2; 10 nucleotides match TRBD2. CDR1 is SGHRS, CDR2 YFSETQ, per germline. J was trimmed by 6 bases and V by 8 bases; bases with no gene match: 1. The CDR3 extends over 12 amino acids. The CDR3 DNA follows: TGCGCCAGTGGGACTAGCGCCGGGGAGCTGTTTTTT. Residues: CASGTSAGELFF.

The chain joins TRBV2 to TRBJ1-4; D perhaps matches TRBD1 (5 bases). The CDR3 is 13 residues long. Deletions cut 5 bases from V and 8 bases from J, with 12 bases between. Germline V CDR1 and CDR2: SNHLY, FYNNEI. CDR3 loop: CASSSGPREKLFF. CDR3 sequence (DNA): TGTGCCAGCAGTTCAGGGCCTCGGGAAAAACTGTTTTTT.

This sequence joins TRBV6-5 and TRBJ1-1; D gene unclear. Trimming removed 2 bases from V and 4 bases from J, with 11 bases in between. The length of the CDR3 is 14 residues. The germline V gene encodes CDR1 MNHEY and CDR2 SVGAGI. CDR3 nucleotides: TGTGCCAGCAGTTACGGGTCAGCGAGCACTGAAGCTTTCTTT. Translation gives CASSYGSASTEAFF.

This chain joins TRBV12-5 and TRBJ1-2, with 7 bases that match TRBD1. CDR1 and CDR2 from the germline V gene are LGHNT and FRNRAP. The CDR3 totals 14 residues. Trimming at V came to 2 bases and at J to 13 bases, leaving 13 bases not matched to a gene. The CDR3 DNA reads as TGTGCTAGTGGTTTGAGGGGACAGTCGTCTGAGGTCACCTTC. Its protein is CASGLRGQSSEVTF.

CDR3 amino acids: CSVHDTGELFF. CDR3 DNA sequence: TGCAGCGTTCACGACACCGGGGAGCTGTTTTTT. The V and J genes are TRBV29-1 and TRBJ2-2, with D unclear. Deletions cut 5 bases from V and 3 bases from J, with 4 bases between. This CDR3 comprises 11 residues. Germline CDR1 SQVTM, CDR2 ANQGSEA.

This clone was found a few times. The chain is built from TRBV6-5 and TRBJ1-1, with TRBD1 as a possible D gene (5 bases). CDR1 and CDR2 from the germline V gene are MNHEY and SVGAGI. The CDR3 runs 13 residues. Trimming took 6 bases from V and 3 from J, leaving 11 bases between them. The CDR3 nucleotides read TGTGCCAGCAGAGGACAAGCCCACACTGAAGCTTTCTTT. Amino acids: CASRGQAHTEAFF.

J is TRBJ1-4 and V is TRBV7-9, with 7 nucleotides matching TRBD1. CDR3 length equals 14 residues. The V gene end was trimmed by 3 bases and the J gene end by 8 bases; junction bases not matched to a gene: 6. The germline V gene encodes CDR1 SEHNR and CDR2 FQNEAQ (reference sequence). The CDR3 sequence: CASSLTGRYEKLFF. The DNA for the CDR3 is TGTGCCAGCAGCTTGACAGGGCGATACGAAAAACTGTTTTTT.

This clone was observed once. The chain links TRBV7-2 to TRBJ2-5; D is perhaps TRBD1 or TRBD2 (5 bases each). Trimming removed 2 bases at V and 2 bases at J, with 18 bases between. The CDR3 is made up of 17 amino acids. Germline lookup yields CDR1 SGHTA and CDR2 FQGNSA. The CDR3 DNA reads TGTGCCAGCAGCTTACGGAGAGCTGGGGGTCCGCAAGAGACCCAGTACTTC. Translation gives CASSLRRAGGPQETQYF.

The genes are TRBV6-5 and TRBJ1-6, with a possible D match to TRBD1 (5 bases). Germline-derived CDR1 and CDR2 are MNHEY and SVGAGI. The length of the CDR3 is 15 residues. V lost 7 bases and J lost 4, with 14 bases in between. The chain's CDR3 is CASIGRGEYNSPLHF. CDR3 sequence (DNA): TGTGCCAGCATTGGTCGGGGGGAGTATAATTCACCCCTCCACTTT.

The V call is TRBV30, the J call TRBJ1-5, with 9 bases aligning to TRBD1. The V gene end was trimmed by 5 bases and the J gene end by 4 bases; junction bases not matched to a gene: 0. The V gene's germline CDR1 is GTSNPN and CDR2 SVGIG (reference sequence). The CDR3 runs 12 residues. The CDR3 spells CAWGTGNQPQHF. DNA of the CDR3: TGTGCCTGGGGGACAGGGAATCAGCCCCAGCATTTT.

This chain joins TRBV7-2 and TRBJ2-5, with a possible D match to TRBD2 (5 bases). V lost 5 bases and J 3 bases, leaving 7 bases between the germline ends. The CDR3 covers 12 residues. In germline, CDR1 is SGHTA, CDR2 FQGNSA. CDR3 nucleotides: TGTGCCAGCAGCCCGGGGAAAGAGACCCAGTACTTC. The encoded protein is CASSPGKETQYF.

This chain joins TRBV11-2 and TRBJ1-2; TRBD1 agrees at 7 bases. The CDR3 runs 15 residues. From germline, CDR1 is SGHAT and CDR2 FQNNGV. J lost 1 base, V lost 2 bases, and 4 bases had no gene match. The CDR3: CASSLQGGLNYGYTF. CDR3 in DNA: TGTGCCAGCAGCTTACAAGGGGGCCTTAACTATGGCTACACCTTC. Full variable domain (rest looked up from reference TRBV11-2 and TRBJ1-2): EAGVAQSPRYKIIEKRQSVAFWCNPISGHATLYWYQQILGQGPKLLIQFQNNGVVDDSQLPKDRFSAERLKGVDSTLKIQPAKLEDSAVYLCASSLQGGLNYGYTFGSGTRLTVV.

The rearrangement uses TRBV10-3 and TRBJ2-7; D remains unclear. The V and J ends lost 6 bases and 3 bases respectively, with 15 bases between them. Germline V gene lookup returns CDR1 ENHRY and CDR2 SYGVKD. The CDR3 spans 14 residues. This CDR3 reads CAISDPNMLYEQYF. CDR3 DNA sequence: TGTGCCATCAGCGACCCGAACATGCTCTACGAGCAGTACTTC.

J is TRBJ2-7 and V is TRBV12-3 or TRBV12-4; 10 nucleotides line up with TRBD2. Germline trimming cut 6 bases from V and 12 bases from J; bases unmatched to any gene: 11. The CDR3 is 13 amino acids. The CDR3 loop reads CASSKRGTSATYF. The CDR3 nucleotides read TGTGCCAGCAGCAAGAGAGGGACTAGCGCCACGTACTTC.

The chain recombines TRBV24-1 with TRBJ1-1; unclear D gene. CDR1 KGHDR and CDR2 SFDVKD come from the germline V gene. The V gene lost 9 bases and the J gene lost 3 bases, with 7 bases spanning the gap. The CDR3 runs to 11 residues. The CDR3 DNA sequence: TGTGCCACCGGATCGGACACTGAAGCTTTCTTT. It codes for CATGSDTEAFF.

This CDR3 is CATSRDRGGTEAFF. CDR3 bases: TGTGCCACCAGCAGGGATAGGGGGGGAACTGAAGCTTTCTTT. The J gene is TRBJ1-1, the V gene TRBV15, with a possible D match to TRBD1 (6 bases). Trimming cost V 3 bases and J 5 bases, with 13 bases left between them. This CDR3 has 14 residues. Germline V CDR1 and CDR2: LNHNV, YYDKDF (reference sequence).

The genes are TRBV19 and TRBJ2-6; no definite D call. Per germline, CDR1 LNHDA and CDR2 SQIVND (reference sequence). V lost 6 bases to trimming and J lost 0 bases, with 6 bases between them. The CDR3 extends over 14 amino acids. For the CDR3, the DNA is TGTGCCAGTAGCGTTTTCTCTGGGGCCAACGTCCTGACTTTC. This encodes CASSVFSGANVLTF.

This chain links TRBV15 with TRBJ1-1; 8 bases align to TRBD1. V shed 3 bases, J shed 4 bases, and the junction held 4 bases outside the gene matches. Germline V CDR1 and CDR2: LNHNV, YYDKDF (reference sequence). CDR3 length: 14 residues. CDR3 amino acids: CATSSVGQGTEAFF. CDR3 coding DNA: TGTGCCACCAGCAGTGTTGGACAGGGCACTGAAGCTTTCTTT.

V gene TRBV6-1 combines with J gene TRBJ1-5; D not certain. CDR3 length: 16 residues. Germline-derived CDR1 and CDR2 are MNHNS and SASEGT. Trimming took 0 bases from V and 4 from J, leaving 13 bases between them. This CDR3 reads CASSEARADRNQPQHF. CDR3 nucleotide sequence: TGTGCCAGCAGTGAAGCGCGGGCTGATAGGAATCAGCCCCAGCATTTT.

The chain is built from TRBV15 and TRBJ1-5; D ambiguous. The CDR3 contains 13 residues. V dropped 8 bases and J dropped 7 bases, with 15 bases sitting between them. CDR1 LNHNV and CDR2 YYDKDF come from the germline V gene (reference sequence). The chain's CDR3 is CATQQGPGQPQHF. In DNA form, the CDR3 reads TGTGCCACCCAGCAAGGCCCCGGGCAGCCCCAGCATTTT.